Listed below are T cell receptor beta chains from one sample, sequenced in a study of blood T cell repertoires in COVID-19. The table came from immunoSEQ multiplex PCR; TCRdb's copy has only in-frame clones and leaves some out. The sample yields around 180,000 clones, more than 70% seen once. Sequencing was carried out using peripheral blood. The receptors were gathered from a person aged 65 to 85 with COVID-19, enrolled during active disease. Each CDR3 is given with its conserved first and last residue. The order of the fields is D gene, clone size, J gene, V gene, CDR3 protein, CDR3 DNA. A D gene is named only where the DNA matches it firmly. Rows give clone size only sometimes, using once, few, many, or a class for an expanded clone.

NA NA TRBJ2-7 TRBV7-2 CASSLVFSQEQYF TGTGCCAGCAGCTTAGTTTTTTCCCAGGAGCAGTACTTC
NA NA TRBJ2-2 TRBV19 CASSIRTGELFF TGTGCCAGTAGTATACGGACCGGGGAGCTGTTTTTT
TRBD1 NA TRBJ1-1 TRBV9 CASSPEGQGRLGTEAFF TGTGCCAGCAGCCCAGAGGGACAGGGGAGATTAGGGACTGAAGCTTTCTTT
NA NA TRBJ2-1 TRBV6-1 CASSEFRGLGNEQFF TGTGCCAGCAGTGAGTTTCGCGGGCTCGGCAATGAGCAGTTCTTC
NA NA TRBJ1-5 TRBV19 CASSPPSWGGNQPQHF TGTGCCAGTAGTCCGCCCAGTTGGGGCGGCAATCAGCCCCAGCATTTT
TRBD2 NA TRBJ2-7 TRBV5-1 CASSPSGRASSYEQYF TGCGCCAGCAGCCCTAGCGGGAGGGCCTCTTCCTACGAGCAGTACTTC
NA NA TRBJ2-2 TRBV4-2 CASSQEGAASAANTGELFF TGTGCCAGCAGCCAAGAAGGGGCAGCAAGTGCCGCGAACACCGGGGAGCTGTTTTTT
NA NA TRBJ1-6 TRBV3-1/TRBV3-2 CASSQNSLYNSPLHF TGTGCCAGCAGCCAAAACAGCCTCTATAATTCACCCCTCCACTTT
NA NA TRBJ1-4 TRBV28 CATREPRGLATNEKLFF TGTGCCACCCGGGAGCCAAGGGGCCTTGCAACTAATGAAAAACTGTTTTTT
TRBD2 NA TRBJ2-2 TRBV19 CASTLRGGGTGELFF TGTGCCAGTACCCTTCGGGGGGGCGGCACCGGGGAGCTGTTTTTT
NA NA TRBJ2-2 TRBV6-2/TRBV6-3 CASSANPRTAMNTGELFF TGTGCCAGCAGTGCCAACCCCCGGACTGCGATGAACACCGGGGAGCTGTTTTTT
NA NA TRBJ2-1 TRBV19 CASTGADSYNEQFF TGTGCCAGTACTGGGGCCGACTCCTACAATGAGCAGTTCTTC
TRBD1 NA TRBJ1-1 TRBV3-1/TRBV3-2 CASSTTGDTEAFF TGTGCCAGCAGTACGACAGGGGACACTGAAGCTTTCTTT
NA NA TRBJ1-6 TRBV9 CASSASRVSYNSPLHF TGTGCCAGCAGCGCTTCTCGAGTCTCCTATAATTCACCCCTCCACTTT
TRBD2 once TRBJ2-3 TRBV6-6 CAIQREGPHTQYF TGTGCCATCCAGCGGGAGGGCCCGCATACGCAGTATTTT
TRBD1 NA TRBJ1-1 TRBV14 CASSPTGTANTEAFF TGTGCCAGCAGCCCTACCGGGACAGCCAACACTGAAGCTTTCTTT
TRBD2 NA TRBJ2-2 TRBV10-3 CAIQLAGGPGGTGELFF TGTGCCATCCAACTAGCGGGAGGGCCGGGGGGCACCGGGGAGCTGTTTTTT
TRBD2 NA TRBJ2-2 TRBV9 CASSLGTSGSLVTGELFF TGTGCCAGCAGCCTCGGGACTAGCGGGAGCCTGGTCACCGGGGAGCTGTTTTTT
NA NA TRBJ2-5 TRBV15 CATSRDGSSGETQYF TGTGCCACCAGCAGAGATGGTAGTTCCGGGGAGACCCAGTACTTC
NA few TRBJ1-1 TRBV19 CASSATGGGHTEAFF TGTGCCAGTAGTGCTACCGGGGGGGGGCACACTGAAGCTTTCTTT
NA NA TRBJ2-2 TRBV5-6 CASSPDTHGELFF TGTGCCAGCAGCCCGGACACACACGGGGAGCTGTTTTTT
NA NA TRBJ2-1 TRBV27 CASRRQKDIININEQFF TGTGCCAGCAGAAGACAGAAGGACATAATTAATATCAATGAGCAGTTCTTC
TRBD2 NA TRBJ2-2 TRBV28 CASSTPGTSGGSSTGELFF TGTGCCAGCAGTACCCCCGGGACTAGCGGGGGATCCTCGACCGGGGAGCTGTTTTTT
TRBD2 NA TRBJ2-1 TRBV5-4 CASSLGLAGGRRDEQFF TGTGCCAGCAGCTTGGGACTAGCGGGGGGTCGTAGGGATGAGCAGTTCTTC
TRBD1 once TRBJ2-7 TRBV7-3 CASSLGTGDPYEQYF TGTGCCAGCAGCTTAGGGACAGGGGACCCCTACGAGCAGTACTTC
NA NA TRBJ2-3 TRBV28 CASSLKALAGLRGDTQYF TGTGCCAGCAGTTTAAAGGCTTTGGCAGGTCTTCGCGGGGATACGCAGTATTTT
NA NA TRBJ1-6 TRBV7-9 CASSPDTGGNSPLHF TGTGCCAGCAGCCCGGACACTGGGGGCAATTCACCCCTCCACTTT
TRBD1 NA TRBJ1-5 TRBV19 CATLPLGQGKPVGQPQHF TGTGCCACCCTCCCCCTGGGACAGGGGAAGCCGGTGGGTCAGCCCCAGCATTTT
NA NA TRBJ2-6 TRBV7-2 CASSSTVPLGANVLTF TGTGCCAGCAGCTCTACAGTCCCTCTGGGGGCCAACGTCCTGACTTTC
NA NA TRBJ1-4 TRBV27 CASSLSKAGREKLFF TGTGCCAGCAGTTTATCTAAAGCAGGGAGGGAAAAACTGTTTTTT
NA NA TRBJ2-7 TRBV6-2/TRBV6-3 CASSYEVSYEQYF TGTGCCAGCAGTTACGAGGTCTCCTACGAGCAGTACTTC
NA NA TRBJ2-7 TRBV19 CASSIDRDSVIDEQYF TGTGCCAGTAGTATAGATCGAGACAGCGTTATCGACGAGCAGTACTTC
NA NA TRBJ1-6 TRBV2 CASSYEETRENSPLHF TGTGCCAGCAGTTATGAGGAAACGAGGGAGAATTCACCCCTCCACTTT
TRBD1 NA TRBJ2-1 TRBV11-2 CASSLAGTGGENEQFF TGTGCCAGCAGCTTGGCCGGGACAGGGGGTGAAAATGAGCAGTTCTTC
NA NA TRBJ2-7 TRBV12-3/TRBV12-4 CASSSGAGDEQYF TGTGCCAGCAGCTCAGGGGCAGGGGACGAGCAGTACTTC
TRBD1 NA TRBJ1-2 TRBV5-1 CASSLGGTGLNYGYTF TGCGCCAGCAGCTTGGGCGGGACAGGACTTAACTATGGCTACACCTTC
TRBD2 NA TRBJ2-2 TRBV18 CASSPLAGETGELFF TGTGCCAGCTCACCACTAGCGGGAGAAACCGGGGAGCTGTTTTTT
NA few TRBJ1-4 TRBV6-1 CASSESGGNYEKLFF TGTGCCAGCAGTGAATCGGGGGGAAACTATGAAAAACTGTTTTTT
NA NA TRBJ1-1 TRBV14 CASSQSPEAFF TGTGCCAGCAGCCAATCTCCTGAAGCTTTCTTT
TRBD2 NA TRBJ2-1 TRBV4-3 CASSQGLAGNEQFF TGCGCCAGCAGCCAAGGACTAGCGGGGAATGAGCAGTTCTTC
NA NA TRBJ1-1 TRBV5-1 CASSSRGETEAFF TGCGCCAGCAGCAGCCGGGGGGAGACTGAAGCTTTCTTT
TRBD1 NA TRBJ2-1 TRBV5-1 CASSFAGTGAYNEQFF TGCGCCAGCAGCTTTGCCGGGACAGGGGCCTACAATGAGCAGTTCTTC
TRBD1 NA TRBJ1-6 TRBV11-1 CASRLDRANSPLHF TGTGCCAGCAGACTGGACAGGGCCAATTCACCCCTCCACTTT
TRBD1 NA TRBJ1-2 TRBV24-1 CATQDRGYGYTF TGTGCCACCCAAGACAGGGGGTATGGCTACACCTTC
TRBD1 NA TRBJ1-1 TRBV12-3/TRBV12-4 CASSLAGGTEAFF TGTGCCAGCAGTTTGGCAGGGGGCACTGAAGCTTTCTTT
TRBD1 few TRBJ2-3 TRBV7-2 CASSLGQGTGRTDTQYF TGTGCCAGCAGCTTAGGCCAGGGGACAGGGCGCACAGATACGCAGTATTTT
TRBD1 NA TRBJ2-7 TRBV7-6 CASSKGTGYEQYF TGTGCCAGCAGCAAGGGGACAGGCTACGAGCAGTACTTC
TRBD1 once TRBJ1-5 TRBV28 CASSLRTGGNQPQHF TGTGCCAGCAGTTTACGGACAGGGGGCAATCAGCCCCAGCATTTT
NA NA TRBJ2-7 TRBV12-3/TRBV12-4 CASSFRESYEQYF TGTGCCAGCAGTTTTCGGGAATCCTACGAGCAGTACTTC
TRBD1 NA TRBJ1-6 TRBV4-3 CASSWTGVYNSPLHF TGCGCCAGCAGCTGGACAGGGGTTTATAATTCACCCCTCCACTTT
NA once TRBJ1-5 TRBV7-8 CASSLGQNNQPQHF TGTGCCAGCAGCTTAGGACAGAACAATCAGCCCCAGCATTTT
NA NA TRBJ2-6 TRBV28 CASNNPAGANVLTF TGTGCCAGCAACAACCCAGCTGGGGCCAACGTCCTGACTTTC
TRBD2 NA TRBJ2-2 TRBV6-2/TRBV6-3 CASSYTGLVQTGELFF TGTGCCAGCAGTTACACGGGACTAGTACAAACCGGGGAGCTGTTTTTT
NA NA TRBJ2-5 TRBV29-1 CSVEGGRGDETQYF TGCAGCGTTGAAGGTGGCAGGGGAGATGAGACCCAGTACTTC
TRBD1 NA TRBJ2-1 TRBV10-3 CAISDWDRGHNEQFF TGTGCCATCAGTGACTGGGACAGGGGACACAATGAGCAGTTCTTC
TRBD1 NA TRBJ1-1 TRBV5-1 CASSLGGKTEAFF TGCGCCAGCAGCTTAGGGGGCAAGACTGAAGCTTTCTTT
NA NA TRBJ1-5 TRBV9 CASSVGNSKNQPQHF TGTGCCAGCAGCGTAGGAAACAGCAAGAATCAGCCCCAGCATTTT